The present T cell receptor (beta chain) was sequenced within a study of T cells in localized non-small cell lung cancer. Notes on the study in general: Tumor showed lower T cell clonality than uninvolved adjacent lung, where it was highest. Heterogeneity stays possible, as sequencing covered only one tumor region.

CDR3 length: 16 residues. With 3 bases removed from V and 0 bases from J, the gap between germline ends came to 12 bases. Germline V gene lookup returns CDR1 GTSNPN and CDR2 SVGIG (reference sequence). The table came from immunoSEQ multiplex PCR; TCRdb's copy has only in-frame clones and leaves some out. The sample lists around 2,000 clones, 29% occurring once. This clone was counted only a few times. Antigen unknown. Adjacent lung tissue lacking atypia was obtained at a distance of at least 2 cm from the tumor margin. The chain recombines TRBV30 with TRBJ1-6; D may be TRBD1 (5 bases). The sequence came from a man aged 40 to 69 with stage I lung adenocarcinoma. This specimen consisted of normal lung tissue next to the tumor, obtained before any cancer treatment. CDR3 coding DNA: TGTGCCTGGAGCGCGACAGTGAGCTCCTATAATTCACCCCTCCACTTT. Encoded protein: CAWSATVSSYNSPLHF.